A single TCR beta chain is shown here with its context. This clonotype was seen at least ten times. The clone's antigen remains unknown. There are no base qualities to consult, and no much larger clone falls within one base. This specimen comes from a study of CD8 T cells in ankylosing spondylitis (dated by TCRdb to about 2017). About the investigation overall: To find TCR variants linked to disease, the study profiled T cell receptor beta repertoires in ankylosing spondylitis patients and healthy donors. The full study cohort comprised approximately 23 ankylosing spondylitis patients and roughly 110 healthy donors. Peripheral blood was sampled, and synovial fluid was additionally collected from ankylosing spondylitis patients. Here is what the overall study found, with its caveats: Blood from ankylosing spondylitis patients appeared to be characterized by a TCR beta motif composed of several highly homologous amino acid variants. Significant enrichment of the disease-linked clones was reported in matched synovial fluid samples from ankylosing spondylitis patients. A CD8+ phenotype was shown by the disease-linked clones, which were found at relatively low frequencies in peripheral blood. Some motif variants had previously been reported in the synovial fluid and blood of reactive arthritis patients, which suggests shared mechanisms of disease initiation.

This sample was sequenced with an Illumina HiSeq 2500. Quantitative 5'-RACE with molecular barcodes was used to prepare TCR beta libraries. In the paper's pipeline: To identify disease-linked TCR variants, a new computational method was used, one built on a probabilistic model of VDJ rearrangement. In TCRdb, the public reads were trimmed at Q25 with fastp and aligned with MiXCR, with productive beta chains retained. Each CDR3 protein gets just one entry, which takes the most common genes and DNA from the rows behind it. The V and J calls and clone size come from TCRdb's table, not from the authors' own analysis. The sample data list 150,000 to 200,000 distinct CDR3 sequences, and under 15% of these were observed just once. The ten largest make up roughly 9.6% of the sample. The CDR3 runs 14 residues from the cysteine to the phenylalanine. Solely the CDR3 DNA is kept, with 42 bases framed from the first base. The V and J ends are trimmed by 5 bases and 5 bases, leaving 16 bases between them. Based on the germline V gene (reference sequence), the CDR1 and CDR2 sequences are DFQATT and SNEGSKA.

Material: blood, either unsorted or a sorted T cell fraction (not recorded which). The V gene is TRBV20-1 and the J gene is TRBJ2-1, and possibly TRBD2, on 5 matching bases. This TCR derives from a female donor with ankylosing spondylitis or in good health (not recorded which). CDR3 sequence: CSAFRPAADNEQFF. In nucleotide form, the sequence is TGCAGTGCTTTCCGTCCAGCGGCCGACAATGAGCAGTTCTTC.